The 14 T cell receptor beta chains reported below all come from one sample, sequenced in a study of technical replicates of blood from several donors. Repertoires were generated with immunoSEQ multiplex PCR, while TCRdb's copy carries only in-frame clones and drops some. The repertoire includes just over 8,000 clones, 90% of them detected once, and about 12% sits in the top ten. Sequencing used PBMCs. The receptor source for this set is a human donor in good health.

The chain combines TRBV2 with TRBJ1-1, with TRBD1 identical over 8 bases. The CDR3 has 12 amino acids. Germline V gene sequence: CDR1 SNHLY, CDR2 FYNNEI. Trimming cost V 9 bases and J 8 bases; bases outside gene matches: 8. The CDR3 DNA follows: TGTGCCAGTACACCTGACAGGGGCGAAGCTTTCTTT. It yields the protein CASTPDRGEAFF.

The chain links TRBV5-1 to TRBJ1-2, with 12 bases identical to TRBD1. From germline, CDR1 is SGHRS and CDR2 YFSETQ. This CDR3 region has 15 residues. V was clipped by 0 bases and J by 7 bases; unmatched bases: 4. The CDR3 loop is CASSLAGTGGLGYTF. Written as DNA, the CDR3 is TGCGCCAGCAGCTTGGCCGGGACAGGGGGCCTTGGCTACACCTTC.

The CDR3 is CASSGVEGGTAFF. For the CDR3, the DNA is TGTGCCAGCAGCGGAGTTGAAGGCGGGACAGCTTTCTTT. The chain carries TRBV11-2 and TRBJ1-1; D is perhaps TRBD1 (5 bases). CDR1 is SGHAT and CDR2 is FQNNGV in the germline V gene. This CDR3 is built from 13 residues. V was shortened by 5 bases and J by 10 bases, with 17 bases between the two germline ends.

The chain couples TRBV6-5 to TRBJ2-7; D ambiguous. The CDR3 is 11 amino acids. Trimming removed 6 bases at V and 3 bases at J, with 6 bases between. The germline V gene encodes CDR1 MNHEY and CDR2 SVGAGI. The CDR3 reads CASRSGYEQYF. The CDR3 nucleotides read TGTGCCAGCAGGTCGGGCTACGAGCAGTACTTC.

The chain recombines TRBV7-3 with TRBJ2-2, with D possibly matching TRBD1 (5 bases). The length of the CDR3 is 14 residues. In germline, CDR1 is SGHTA, CDR2 FQGTGA. The V end lost 3 bases, the J end lost 3 bases, and 8 bases lay between the germline ends. CDR3 loop: CASSFRVYTGELFF. As DNA, the CDR3 is TGTGCCAGCAGCTTCAGGGTATACACCGGGGAGCTGTTTTTT. The full variable domain, completed using reference TRBV7-3 and TRBJ2-2, is GAGVSQTPSNKVTEKGKYVELRCDPISGHTALYWYRQSLGQGPEFLIYFQGTGAADDSGLPNDRFFAVRPEGSVSTLKIQRTERGDSAVYLCASSFRVYTGELFFGEGSRLTVL.

The chain couples TRBV12-5 to TRBJ1-3, with D possibly matching TRBD1 (6 bases). The germline V gene has CDR1 LGHNT and CDR2 FRNRAP. The CDR3 consists of 19 residues. V gave up 4 bases and J gave up 0 bases, with 22 bases separating them. The CDR3, as DNA: TGTGCTAGTGGTTCCCAACCTGGGACACATGGGAACTCTGGAAACACCATATATTTT. It is translated as CASGSQPGTHGNSGNTIYF.

The genes are TRBV5-1 and TRBJ2-7, with 10 positions matching TRBD2. Per the germline V gene, CDR1 is SGHRS and CDR2 is YFSETQ. The CDR3 runs 19 residues. V shed 4 bases and J 4 bases; nucleotides not matched to a gene: 20. CDR3 nucleotide sequence: TGCGCCAGCAGCCCGGACCGGTGGGGACTAGCGAGTCTGGTGTACGAGCAGTACTTC. Amino acids: CASSPDRWGLASLVYEQYF.

The chain uses TRBV11-3 and TRBJ2-3, with D maybe TRBD1 (6 bases). V lost 1 base to trimming and J lost 2 bases, with 13 bases between them. The germline CDR1 and CDR2 sequences are SGHNT and YENEEA. The CDR3 is made up of 16 amino acids. CDR3 sequence: CASSLGRDTFTDTQYF. DNA for the CDR3: TGTGCCAGCAGCTTAGGCCGGGACACATTCACAGATACGCAGTATTTT.

The chain is built from TRBV6-1 and TRBJ2-1; D possibly corresponds to TRBD1 (6 bases). The CDR3 runs to 14 residues. Trimming cost V 5 bases and J 8 bases, with 16 bases left between them. Germline CDR1 is MNHNS and CDR2 is SASEGT. The CDR3 sequence is CASSLTGTSDEQFF. The CDR3 nucleotides read TGTGCCAGCAGTCTTACCGGGACATCCGATGAGCAGTTCTTC.

The genes are TRBV5-1 and TRBJ2-2; tentative D call: TRBD1 (5 bases). CDR1 SGHRS and CDR2 YFSETQ come from the germline V gene. CDR3 length: 17 residues. V gave up 1 base and J gave up 6 bases, with 19 bases separating them. The CDR3 bases are TGCGCCAGCAGCTTGACGTGGCAGTCAGGGCGTGCCGGGGAGCTGTTTTTT. Its translation is CASSLTWQSGRAGELFF.

This chain uses TRBV5-8 with TRBJ1-2; unclear D gene. Per the germline V gene, CDR1 is SGHTS and CDR2 is YDEGEE. This CDR3 has 15 amino acids. V lost 2 bases and J lost 4, with 15 bases in between. This CDR3 is CASSFGMEHSYGYTF. In nucleotides, the CDR3 is TGTGCCAGCAGCTTCGGAATGGAACACAGCTATGGCTACACCTTC.

The gene calls are TRBV6-4 and TRBJ2-1, with a weak D call TRBD2 (6 bases). CDR1 MRHNA and CDR2 SNTAGT come from the germline V gene. Trimming pared 0 bases from V and 0 bases from J, leaving 6 bases between. The CDR3 covers 15 residues. CDR3 nucleotide sequence: TGTGCCAGCAGTGACTCTAGCGGCTCCTACAATGAGCAGTTCTTC. It is translated as CASSDSSGSYNEQFF.

The genes are TRBV5-1 and TRBJ2-5, with TRBD2 identical over 7 bases. The germline CDR1 and CDR2 sequences are SGHRS and YFSETQ. The CDR3 runs to 14 residues. V lost 5 bases to trimming and J lost 3 bases; unmatched junction nucleotides: 7. The CDR3 DNA follows: TGCGCCAGCAGACCCGCGGGGGAAAAAGAGACCCAGTACTTC. As protein: CASRPAGEKETQYF.

This chain uses TRBV19 with TRBJ2-7, with 10 positions matching TRBD2. The V gene's germline CDR1 is LNHDA and CDR2 SQIVND (reference sequence). This CDR3 comprises 15 residues. V trimming: 3 bases; J trimming: 3 bases; junction bases outside the gene matches: 5. The chain's CDR3 is CASSMEPSGSYEQYF. CDR3 DNA: TGTGCCAGTAGTATGGAGCCTAGCGGGAGCTACGAGCAGTACTTC.